The text below deals with one T cell receptor (beta chain). The sample comes from a study of blood T cell repertoires in COVID-19. Overall study context: Whether acute or convalescent, the COVID-19 samples came from the United States, Italy and Spain.

How the authors handled the data: Quantification of nucleated cells was approximated via reference gene primer amplification. The table came from immunoSEQ multiplex PCR; TCRdb's copy has only in-frame clones and leaves some out. V, J and clone size reflect that table, while D and trimming were determined from the DNA. This table has over 200,000 clones, around 87% appearing once. V shed 3 bases, J shed 2 bases, and the junction held 4 bases outside the gene matches. Germline V CDR1 and CDR2: LNHDA, SQIVND (reference sequence). The CDR3 sequence is 16 residues long. The receptor was isolated from a woman between 50 and 59 years old with acute or convalescent COVID-19. The chain uses TRBV19 and TRBJ2-2; TRBD1 agrees at 9 bases. The source material was peripheral blood. The CDR3 here is CASSMDRGLNTGELFF. The CDR3 DNA follows: TGTGCCAGTAGTATGGACAGGGGACTAAACACCGGGGAGCTGTTTTTT.